This T cell receptor (beta chain) was recorded in a study of regulatory and conventional T cells in RAG deficiency. Study results and caveats: Treg unique TCR beta sequences were about 92-fold fewer in Omenn syndrome and CID/AS patients than controls.

Clones were sequenced by immunoSEQ multiplex PCR, and TCRdb holds only the in-frame ones, with some missing. The sample lists tens of thousands of clones, just under 95% occurring once. The sorted conventional CD4+ T cells were CD25-low and CD127-high, with genomic DNA sequenced. With regard to this clone: The antigen is undetermined.

The V gene end was trimmed by 4 bases and the J gene end by 7 bases; junction bases not matched to a gene: 6. Germline CDR1 is ENHRY and CDR2 is SYGVKD. CDR3 length: 13 amino acids. The same sample was also used in a study of regulatory T cells. That report notes: The PCR used 52 TRBV and 13 TRBJ primers. Regulatory T cells showed the strongest V-J pair restriction and V/J gene skewing among patient repertoires.

The chain uses TRBV10-3 and TRBJ1-1, with TRBD1 matching over 7 bases. Sequenced material: CD4+ T cells sorted from blood. This TCR was sampled from a human donor in good health. The CDR3 nucleotides read TGTGCCATCAGTGTCGGGGGGGACAGTGAAGCTTTCTTT. Its translation is CAISVGGDSEAFF.